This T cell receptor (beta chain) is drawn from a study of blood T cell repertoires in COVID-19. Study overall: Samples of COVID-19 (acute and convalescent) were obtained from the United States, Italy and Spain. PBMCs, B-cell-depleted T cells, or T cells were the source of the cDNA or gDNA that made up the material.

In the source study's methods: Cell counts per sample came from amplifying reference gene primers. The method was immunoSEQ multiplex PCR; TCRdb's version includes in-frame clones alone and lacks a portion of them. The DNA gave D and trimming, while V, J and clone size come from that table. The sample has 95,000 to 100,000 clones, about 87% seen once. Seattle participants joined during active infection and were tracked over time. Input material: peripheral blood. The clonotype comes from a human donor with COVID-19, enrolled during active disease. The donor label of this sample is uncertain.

CDR3: CSVVFVAEAFF. In DNA form, the CDR3 reads TGCAGCGTTGTATTTGTCGCTGAAGCTTTCTTT. The chain uses TRBV29-1 and TRBJ1-1; no definite D call. CDR3 length: 11 residues. V dropped 4 bases and J dropped 6 bases, with 9 bases sitting between them. The V gene's germline CDR1 is SQVTM and CDR2 ANQGSEA.